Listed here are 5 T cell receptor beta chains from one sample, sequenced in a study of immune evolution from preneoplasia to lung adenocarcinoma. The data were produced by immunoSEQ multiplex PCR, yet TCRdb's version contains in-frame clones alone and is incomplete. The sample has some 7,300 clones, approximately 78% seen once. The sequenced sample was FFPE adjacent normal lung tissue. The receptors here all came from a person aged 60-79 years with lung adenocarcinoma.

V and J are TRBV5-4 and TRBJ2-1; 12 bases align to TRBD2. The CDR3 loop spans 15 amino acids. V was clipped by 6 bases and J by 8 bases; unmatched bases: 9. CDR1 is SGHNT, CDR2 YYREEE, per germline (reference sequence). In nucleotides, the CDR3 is TGTGCCAGCACTCAAGGACTAGCGGGACCGTATGAGCAGTTCTTC. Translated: CASTQGLAGPYEQFF.

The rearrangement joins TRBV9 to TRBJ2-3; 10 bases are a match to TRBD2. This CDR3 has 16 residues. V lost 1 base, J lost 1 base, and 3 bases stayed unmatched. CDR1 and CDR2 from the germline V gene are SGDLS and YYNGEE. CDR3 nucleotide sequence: TGTGCCAGCAGCGTAATAGCGGGAGGCGGCACAGATACGCAGTATTTT. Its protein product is CASSVIAGGGTDTQYF.

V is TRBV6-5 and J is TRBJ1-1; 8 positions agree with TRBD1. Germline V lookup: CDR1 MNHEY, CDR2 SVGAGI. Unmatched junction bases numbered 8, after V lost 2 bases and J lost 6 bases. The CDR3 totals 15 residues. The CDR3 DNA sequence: TGTGCCAGCAGTTACACGACAGGGGACGATGCTGAAGCTTTCTTT. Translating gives CASSYTTGDDAEAFF.

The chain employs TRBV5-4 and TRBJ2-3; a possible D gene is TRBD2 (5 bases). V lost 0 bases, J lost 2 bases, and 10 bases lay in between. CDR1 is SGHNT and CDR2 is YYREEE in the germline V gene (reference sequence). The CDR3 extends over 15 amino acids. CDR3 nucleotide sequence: TGTGCCAGCAGCTTGGAACCGGGAACCACAGATACGCAGTATTTT. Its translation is CASSLEPGTTDTQYF.

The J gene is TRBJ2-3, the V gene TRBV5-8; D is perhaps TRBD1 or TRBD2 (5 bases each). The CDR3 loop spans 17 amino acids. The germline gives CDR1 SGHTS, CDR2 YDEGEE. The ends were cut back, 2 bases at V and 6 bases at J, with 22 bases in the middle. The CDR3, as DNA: TGTGCCAGCAGCTTCATCTTTGGGGGAGTAATCGGGGATACGCAGTATTTT. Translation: CASSFIFGGVIGDTQYF.